This TCR beta chain was profiled in a study of T cells in Graves' hyperthyroidism and ophthalmopathy. Study observations and caveats: In blood, most of the thyroid clonotypes expanded above 0.001 were also present.

This clonotype was counted at least ten times. What it recognizes is unknown. Amplified TCR beta CDR3 regions derived from RNA transcripts. Using the HTBI primer set, a first-round RT-PCR was run on the TCR CDR3. Using its own MiXCR run on the multiplex PCR reads, TCRdb lists one record per CDR3 protein. The data hold over 150,000 distinct CDR3 sequences, with over 15% observed a single time. After removal of 1 base from V and 8 bases from J, the junction contained 5 bases not matched to a gene. The CDR3 loop spans 14 amino acids. Germline V CDR1 and CDR2: SEHNR, FQNEAQ (reference sequence). Uncontrolled infection, other autoimmune disease, pregnancy or lactation barred patients from enrollment. From under 12 ml of fresh peripheral blood, PBMCs were isolated.

V is TRBV7-9 and J is TRBJ1-2, with 9 bases identical to TRBD1. The sequencing input was blood. The origin of this receptor is a woman aged 45-65 years with Graves' hyperthyroidism. For the CDR3, the DNA is TGTGCCAGCAGCTTAGTGGGACAGGGTAACGGCTACACCTTC. This gives the protein CASSLVGQGNGYTF.